A single sample is the source of the 24 T cell receptor beta chains below, sequenced in a study of blood T cells in healthy people across ages. Together with a sample-barcoded 5' primer, a J-beta primer mix was included in a second PCR lasting about 6 to 11 cycles. MiXCR, applied by TCRdb to the 5' RACE reads, yields one record per CDR3 protein. The table lists around 1.5 million distinct CDR3 sequences, almost 60% of them singletons, with over 6.5% in the top ten. The sequenced material came from blood. The receptors were sampled from a man younger than 35 in good health.

This chain connects TRBV6-6 to TRBJ2-7; 8 positions agree with TRBD1. The DNA end favors TRBJ2-5, so the J call may be wrong. The germline V gene has CDR1 MNHNY and CDR2 SVGAGI (reference sequence). This CDR3 region has 14 residues. CDR3: CASNYAGQEETQYF. The CDR3 coding sequence is TGTGCCAGCAATTATGCGGGACAGGAAGAGACCCAGTACTTC.

The chain links TRBV5-1 to TRBJ2-6; D remains ambiguous. This CDR3 comprises 17 residues. Trimming removed 1 base at V and 2 bases at J, with 13 bases between. Germline V CDR1 and CDR2: SGHRS, YFSETQ. In DNA, the CDR3 is TGCGCCAGCAGCTTGCGGTCCTCGCCGACTGGGGCCAACGTCCTGACTTTC. The encoded protein is CASSLRSSPTGANVLTF.

The V and J genes are TRBV4-1 and TRBJ2-1, with D hard to call. The CDR3 has 15 residues. Per the germline V gene, CDR1 is MGHRA and CDR2 is YSYEKL. Trimming cost V 4 bases and J 8 bases, with 18 bases left between them. CDR3 protein: CASSPQLSGVHEQFF. The CDR3 bases are TGCGCCAGCAGCCCCCAGTTGAGTGGTGTGCATGAGCAGTTCTTC.

The chain carries TRBV6-5 and TRBJ2-6; 8 bases are shared with TRBD2. The V gene's germline CDR1 is MNHEY and CDR2 SVGAGI. V lost 2 bases to trimming and J lost 6 bases; unmatched junction nucleotides: 3. The CDR3 sequence is 15 residues long. The CDR3 region has the DNA TGTGCCAGCAGTTACGCCGGGGGGGAGGCCAACGTCCTGACTTTC. This codes for CASSYAGGEANVLTF.

The CDR3, as DNA: TGTGCCAGCATTGAGCGGGACGGAAACATTCAGTACTTC. Its translation is CASIERDGNIQYF. The chain couples TRBV12-3 or TRBV12-4 to TRBJ2-4; 7 bases match TRBD2. CDR3 length equals 13 residues. The V segment lost 7 bases and the J segment 6 bases; nucleotides outside the gene matches: 6.

Only a few counts were recorded for this clonotype. The rearrangement links TRBV29-1 to TRBJ2-5, with 7 bases identical to TRBD1. The ends lost 4 bases at V and 5 bases at J; junction bases unmatched: 7. This CDR3 is built from 13 residues. CDR1 is SQVTM and CDR2 is ANQGSEA in the germline V gene. The CDR3 DNA reads as TGCAGCGTTGGGGTACAGGGGTGGGAGACCCAGTACTTC. Its translation: CSVGVQGWETQYF.

The chain couples TRBV25-1 to TRBJ2-7; D could derive from TRBD1 or TRBD2 (5 bases each). V shed 9 bases and J shed 1 base, with 10 bases lying between them. The CDR3 runs 12 residues. Germline V gives CDR1 MGHDK, CDR2 SYGVNS. The chain's CDR3 is CARRDQSYEQYF. The CDR3 nucleotides are TGTGCCAGAAGGGACCAGTCCTACGAGCAGTACTTC.

J is TRBJ2-3 and V is TRBV7-8; 9 bases line up with TRBD1. The CDR3 totals 16 residues. The V gene end was trimmed by 3 bases and the J gene end by 3 bases; junction bases not matched to a gene: 7. Germline V lookup: CDR1 SGHVS, CDR2 FQNEAQ. The DNA of the CDR3 is TGTGCCAGCAGCTTGACAGGGGGGCCCTTAACAGATACGCAGTATTTT. This codes for CASSLTGGPLTDTQYF.

The V gene is TRBV6-5, the J gene TRBJ2-1, with no clear D. The ends were cut back, 9 bases at V and 13 bases at J, with 16 bases in the middle. From germline, CDR1 is MNHEY and CDR2 SVGAGI. CDR3 length equals 11 residues. The CDR3 DNA is TGTGCCAGAGAACGCGGCGGAGCCCAGTTCTTC. As protein: CARERGGAQFF.

This clonotype occurred many times. V and J are TRBV7-8 and TRBJ2-3, with TRBD2 identical over 15 bases. The CDR3 sequence is 14 residues long. Germline-derived CDR1 and CDR2 are SGHVS and FQNEAQ. Trimming cost V 10 bases and J 8 bases; bases outside gene matches: 7. The CDR3 DNA follows: TGTGCCACGGGACTAGCGGGGGGAACGGGTACGCAGTATTTT. It specifies CATGLAGGTGTQYF.

The V and J genes are TRBV6-2 or TRBV6-3 and TRBJ2-1; D may match TRBD1 or TRBD2 (5 bases each). V gave up 4 bases and J gave up 2 bases, with 18 bases separating them. Germline assignment: CDR1 MNHEY and CDR2 SVGEGT. The CDR3 consists of 17 residues. CDR3 coding DNA: TGTGCCAGCAGTTCCCTGCGTCGGGACGGACCCTACAATGAGCAGTTCTTC. Protein product: CASSSLRRDGPYNEQFF.

J is TRBJ1-1 and V is TRBV5-1, with D possibly being TRBD1 (5 bases). Germline-derived CDR1 and CDR2 are SGHRS and YFSETQ. V gave up 2 bases and J gave up 3 bases, with 8 bases separating them. The CDR3 is 13 amino acids. CDR3 bases: TGCGCCAGCAGCTTAAAGACAGACACTGAAGCTTTCTTT. This translates into CASSLKTDTEAFF.

V is TRBV29-1 and J is TRBJ2-2; D is unresolved. CDR1 is SQVTM, CDR2 ANQGSEA, per germline. CDR3 size: 10 residues. The CDR3 DNA follows: TGCAGTGTTAGGGACGGGGAGCTGTTTTTT. Protein sequence: CSVRDGELFF.

This chain uses TRBV7-9 with TRBJ1-2; 8 nucleotides agree with TRBD1. The CDR3 spans 15 residues. The V and J ends lost 7 bases and 4 bases, in that order; junction bases with no gene match: 11. Germline V gene lookup returns CDR1 SEHNR and CDR2 FQNEAQ (reference sequence). DNA of the CDR3: TGTGCCAGCAACCCTCTGACAGGGGAGGGCTATGGCTACACCTTC. Translation gives CASNPLTGEGYGYTF. Full variable domain (rest looked up from reference TRBV7-9 and TRBJ1-2): DTGVSQNPRHKITKRGQNVTFRCDPISEHNRLYWYRQTLGQGPEFLTYFQNEAQLEKSRLLSDRFSAERPKGSFSTLEIQRTEQGDSAMYLCASNPLTGEGYGYTFGSGTRLTVV.

This sequence joins TRBV6-1 and TRBJ2-1, with 9 bases that match TRBD1. The germline V gene has CDR1 MNHNS and CDR2 SASEGT. This CDR3 contains 15 residues. V dropped 8 bases and J dropped 8; count of bases not matched to a gene: 13. In nucleotides, the CDR3 is TGTGCCAGCTGTCCGGGACAGGGTTATGGTGATGAGCAGTTCTTC. Translating gives CASCPGQGYGDEQFF.

The V gene is TRBV29-1, the J gene TRBJ2-2; TRBD2 matches at 7 bases. Germline V lookup: CDR1 SQVTM, CDR2 ANQGSEA. CDR3 length: 16 amino acids. V lost 1 base, J lost 6 bases, and 11 bases stayed unmatched. CDR3 amino acids: CSVEAPGGSVPGELFF. The CDR3 bases are TGCAGCGTTGAAGCCCCCGGCGGGAGTGTCCCCGGGGAGCTGTTTTTT.

This clonotype was seen only a few times. V gene TRBV25-1 combines with J gene TRBJ1-2; TRBD1 aligns across 10 bases. Germline V gene sequence: CDR1 MGHDK, CDR2 SYGVNS. V lost 7 bases and J lost 2; bases outside the gene matches: 4. The CDR3 covers 14 residues. This chain's CDR3 is CASKGDRGNYGYTF. CDR3 bases: TGTGCCAGCAAGGGGGACAGGGGCAACTATGGCTACACCTTC.

J is TRBJ1-1 and V is TRBV7-6, with no clear D. The CDR3 has 16 amino acids. V gave up 0 bases and J gave up 0 bases, with 11 bases separating them. The V gene's germline CDR1 is SGHVS and CDR2 FNYEAQ. CDR3 protein: CASSLADGSMNTEAFF. The DNA for the CDR3 is TGTGCCAGCAGCTTAGCCGACGGATCCATGAACACTGAAGCTTTCTTT.

The J gene is TRBJ1-2, the V gene TRBV18; tentative D call: TRBD1 (6 bases). V gave up 3 bases and J gave up 5 bases, with 13 bases separating them. The CDR3 runs to 14 residues. From germline, CDR1 is KGHSH and CDR2 LQKENI. DNA of the CDR3: TGTGCCAGCTCACCTGGGGCAGGGGATTATGGCTACACCTTC. Its translation is CASSPGAGDYGYTF.

The rearrangement joins TRBV18 to TRBJ2-7; 9 nucleotides align to TRBD2. The junction had 7 bases not matched to a gene; V was cut back by 2 bases and J by 5 bases. The CDR3 has 15 amino acids. CDR1 is KGHSH, CDR2 LQKENI, per germline. The CDR3 DNA reads as TGTGCCAGCTCACCATCGGGCGGGAGGGCCCACGAGCAGTACTTC. Protein sequence: CASSPSGGRAHEQYF. The variable domain in full, completed from reference TRBV18 and TRBJ2-7, reads NAGVMQNPRHLVRRRGQEARLRCSPMKGHSHVYWYRQLPEEGLKFMVYLQKENIIDESGMPKERFSAEFPKEGPSILRIQQVVRGDSAAYFCASSPSGGRAHEQYFGPGTRLTVT.

This clonotype was seen more than once but under ten times. The J gene is TRBJ2-7, the V gene TRBV28; 7 nucleotides align to TRBD1. With the DNA end fitting TRBJ2-5 better, the J assignment may be wrong. This CDR3 has 14 amino acids. CDR1 MDHEN and CDR2 SYDVKM come from the germline V gene. The CDR3 loop is CASTLTGPHGTQYF. As DNA, the CDR3 is TGTGCCAGCACCCTGACAGGGCCTCATGGGACCCAGTACTTC.

This sequence joins TRBV20-1 and TRBJ2-1; 14 nucleotides match TRBD2. V was clipped by 6 bases and J by 15 bases; unmatched bases: 16. Germline V gene sequence: CDR1 DFQATT, CDR2 SNEGSKA (reference sequence). CDR3 size: 15 residues. The CDR3 DNA follows: TGCAGTGCCTCGGAACCGGGACTAGCGGGAGTCGGAGGGTTCTTC. Amino acids: CSASEPGLAGVGGFF.

This rearrangement joins TRBV7-2 to TRBJ1-6; D might be TRBD1 (5 bases). Germline V gene data show CDR1 as SGHTA and CDR2 as FQGNSA. V lost 6 bases and J 7 bases, leaving 10 bases between the germline ends. The CDR3 covers 13 residues. CDR3 residues: CASRGTTNSPLHF. The DNA for the CDR3 is TGTGCCAGCAGGGGGACGACAAATTCACCCCTCCACTTT.

This clonotype was counted a few times. The V call is TRBV11-2, the J call TRBJ2-7, with D hard to call. CDR3 length equals 12 residues. Trimming left V 4 bases short and J 3 bases short, with 7 bases between. Looked up from germline, CDR1 is SGHAT and CDR2 is FQNNGV. For the CDR3, the DNA is TGTGCCAGCAGCTACATTCGCTACGAGCAGTACTTC. Encoded protein: CASSYIRYEQYF.